This T cell receptor (beta chain) was sequenced during a study of blood T cells in healthy people across ages. Study in general: Template switching picked up about one barcoded beta molecule for each two T cells.

A second roughly 6 to 12 cycle PCR used barcoded and J-beta primers. One entry per CDR3 protein, called by TCRdb with MiXCR from the 5' RACE reads. Of 550,000 to 800,000 distinct CDR3 sequences listed, roughly 20% are singletons. The people who gave samples were healthy Caucasians from Russia, aged about 6 to 100. The authors extracted at least 5 micrograms of total RNA per sample. Trimming left V 4 bases short and J 4 bases short, with 13 bases between. The CDR3 covers 14 residues. From germline, CDR1 is SGHNT and CDR2 YYREEE (reference sequence). The source is a man between 70 and 80 years old in good health. The source material was blood. The rearrangement links TRBV5-4 to TRBJ2-3; D might be TRBD1 or TRBD2, each matching 5 bases. For the CDR3, the DNA is TGTGCCAGCAGCCGGGACCCTGGACCAGATACGCAGTATTTT. This gives the protein CASSRDPGPDTQYF.